A selection of T cell receptor beta chains follows, all from one sample in a study of T cells in Graves' hyperthyroidism and ophthalmopathy. MiXCR, applied by TCRdb to the multiplex PCR reads, yields one record per CDR3 protein. The table shows approximately 360,000 distinct CDR3 sequences, with 15% to 18% occurring only once. Sequencing was performed on blood. Receptors originate from a woman aged 18-29 years with Graves' hyperthyroidism that later progressed to Graves' ophthalmopathy. The conserved cysteine and the conserved F or W are not part of the CDR3 here. Fields, in order: V gene, J gene, CDR3 protein.

TRBV28	TRBJ1-4	ASRTQGGNEKLF
TRBV27	TRBJ2-7	ASSPVQEYEQY
TRBV12-3/TRBV12-4	TRBJ2-1	ASSFRLRAYNEQF
TRBV7-3	TRBJ2-2	ASSPERQGNGELF
TRBV19	TRBJ1-1	ASSSGQGMNTEAF
TRBV30	TRBJ1-3	AWGRSSGNTIY
TRBV5-4	TRBJ1-1	ASYQAVEPRSEAF
TRBV12-3/TRBV12-4	TRBJ1-5	ASGLGSQPQH
TRBV14	TRBJ2-7	ASSQLGDSSYEQY
TRBV27	TRBJ2-2	ASSFRSTSGSRGELF
TRBV4-3	TRBJ1-5	ASSQETGVNQPQH
TRBV28	TRBJ2-7	ASSFFGTDNYEQY
TRBV5-1	TRBJ2-5	ASSPPSPVYEETQY
TRBV20-1	TRBJ2-3	STHDLTDTQWGDTQY
TRBV18	TRBJ2-1	ASSPPGAGAPNEQF
TRBV27	TRBJ1-5	ASSLAGSGQPQH
TRBV28	TRBJ1-6	ASSFPGGGNSPLH
TRBV13	TRBJ1-1	ASSSTPGQGNTEAF
TRBV27	TRBJ2-4	ASSPRGRAAKNIQY
TRBV30	TRBJ2-1	AWSVPGRPTYNEQF
TRBV28	TRBJ2-6	ASSFNLGQGLSGANVLT
TRBV4-1	TRBJ2-3	ASSQGGLAGVRGTDTQY
TRBV7-2	TRBJ2-3	ASSPLTANTDTQY
TRBV12-3/TRBV12-4	TRBJ2-1	ACTGAVLAGVWPADEQF
TRBV7-2	TRBJ2-6	ASSPRNSGANVLT
TRBV5-1	TRBJ2-1	ASSLVPHISNEQF
TRBV5-4	TRBJ1-1	ASSRDRGQIEAF
TRBV14	TRBJ2-5	ASSQDWGLAEFLGTQY
TRBV2	TRBJ2-4	ASSDTSGSRVAKNIQY
TRBV20-1	TRBJ1-4	SARDNLLEEKLF
TRBV11-2	TRBJ2-1	ASSLEGLGNNEQF
TRBV6-1	TRBJ1-4	ASSGQINEKLF
TRBV2	TRBJ2-3	ASSGGLVDTQY
TRBV5-5	TRBJ2-7	ASRPGTGDEQY
TRBV7-2	TRBJ2-7	ASSLAAGQTHSYEQY
TRBV20-1	TRBJ1-2	SATGQGPTNYGYT
TRBV20-1	TRBJ2-7	SASRGHREQY
TRBV28	TRBJ1-2	ASSSRVLGYT
TRBV5-1	TRBJ2-1	ASSFIQGNEQF
TRBV9	TRBJ2-5	ASSVEGLATETQY
TRBV5-1	TRBJ2-3	ASSHNQGAGDTQY
TRBV3-1	TRBJ2-7	ASNSGGASFEQY
TRBV25-1	TRBJ1-1	ASSVRGTYRTEAF
TRBV4-2	TRBJ1-4	ASSQEEGTANEKLF
TRBV7-9	TRBJ2-7	ASSLFHIRRRESYEQY
TRBV27	TRBJ2-1	ASSARGGSYNEQF
TRBV3-1	TRBJ1-2	ASSQGRGSEVGYT
TRBV2	TRBJ1-6	ASSDQEINSPLH
TRBV4-1	TRBJ2-4	ASSQDSFPGEGDIQY
TRBV5-5	TRBJ1-1	ASSLGLGYMNTEAF